The 31 T cell receptor beta chains presented below share a single source sample, sequenced in a study of regulatory T cells in long-lasting Graves disease. Regarding time point: newly diagnosed GD, antithyroid drugs for less than 3 months. After RNA was extracted from PBMCs, the TCR library was made from it. Building of the TCR beta libraries involved iRepertoire HTBI primers and Arm-PCR of CDR3 regions. TCRdb reprocessed the multiplex PCR reads via MiXCR and lists one record per CDR3 protein. The repertoire holds roughly 610,000 distinct CDR3 sequences, around 16% seen once, with around 12% in the top ten. This sample also appeared in a second study, on T cells in Graves' hyperthyroidism and ophthalmopathy.

The source was peripheral blood mononuclear cells (PBMCs), collected at new diagnosis, from a patient treated with antithyroid drugs. The receptors originated from a young man with Graves disease.

The CDR3 sequence: CASSLGQGFSNQPQHF. The CDR3 DNA reads TGTGCCAGCAGTTTAGGACAAGGGTTTAGCAATCAGCCCCAGCATTTT. This chain uses TRBV28 with TRBJ1-5, with a tentative D call TRBD1 (5 bases). The CDR3 spans 16 residues. V dropped 2 bases and J dropped 0 bases, with 11 bases sitting between them. The germline V gene encodes CDR1 MDHEN and CDR2 SYDVKM.

This clonotype was seen a few times. The chain has TRBV14 and TRBJ2-5; 13 bases are a match to TRBD2. Per the germline V gene, CDR1 is SGHDN and CDR2 is FVKESK. The ends lost 4 bases at V and 4 bases at J; junction bases unmatched: 6. This CDR3 spans 16 amino acids. CDR3 residues: CASSPRGLAGRETQYF. CDR3 in DNA: TGTGCCAGCAGCCCAAGGGGACTAGCGGGAAGAGAGACCCAGTACTTC.

Ten or more counts support this clonotype. V and J are TRBV5-1 and TRBJ1-1; a possible D gene is TRBD1 (6 bases). Looked up from germline, CDR1 is SGHRS and CDR2 is YFSETQ. CDR3 length: 14 residues. V lost 1 base, J lost 4 bases, and 11 bases lay in between. DNA for the CDR3: TGCGCCAGCAGCTTGCAGGGGCTAGGCACTGAAGCTTTCTTT. Its translation is CASSLQGLGTEAFF.

There are many counts of this clonotype. V and J are TRBV30 and TRBJ2-7, with D possibly matching TRBD1 (5 bases). Trimming stripped 7 bases from V and 3 bases from J, with 16 bases between. Germline CDR1 GTSNPN, CDR2 SVGIG (reference sequence). The CDR3 covers 13 residues. This CDR3 is CASSSRVFYEQYF. Written as DNA, the CDR3 is TGTGCCTCTTCGTCCAGGGTATTCTACGAGCAGTACTTC.

This clonotype was observed at least ten times. CDR3: CASSYSGREKLFF. In DNA form, the CDR3 reads TGTGCCAGCAGTTACTCAGGGCGGGAAAAACTGTTTTTT. This chain joins TRBV6-5 and TRBJ1-4; D is unresolved. Germline V gene data show CDR1 as MNHEY and CDR2 as SVGAGI. The CDR3 is 13 amino acids. Trimming took 0 bases from V and 8 from J, leaving 7 bases between them.

For this clonotype: A much larger clone differs by one base, so this may be a read error. This chain uses TRBV6-1 with TRBJ1-2; the match to TRBD1 covers 7 bases. Per germline, CDR1 MNHNS and CDR2 SASEGT. This CDR3 contains 17 residues. Trimming took 1 base from V and 7 from J; bases not matched to a gene: 15. The CDR3 reads CASSEGVTGCASTGYTF. The CDR3 DNA sequence: TGTGCCAGCAGTGAAGGCGTGACAGGGTGCGCCTCAACTGGCTACACCTTC.

In this sample, this clonotype turned up a few times. J is TRBJ2-6 and V is TRBV20-1, with D hard to call. The CDR3 contains 14 residues. V gave up 3 bases and J gave up 0 bases, with 6 bases separating them. Germline V gene lookup returns CDR1 DFQATT and CDR2 SNEGSKA (reference sequence). CDR3 protein: CSARKHSGANVLTF. In DNA form, the CDR3 reads TGCAGTGCTAGGAAGCACTCTGGGGCCAACGTCCTGACTTTC.

V and J are TRBV6-1 and TRBJ2-3, with 7 nucleotides matching TRBD1. Germline trimming cut 6 bases from V and 0 bases from J; bases unmatched to any gene: 6. The CDR3 consists of 15 residues. Germline V gene data show CDR1 as MNHNS and CDR2 as SASEGT. The CDR3 protein is CASRGGQLSTDTQYF. DNA for the CDR3: TGTGCCAGCAGAGGGGGACAGCTTAGCACAGATACGCAGTATTTT.

The genes are TRBV28 and TRBJ2-1, with 9 bases fitting TRBD1. Germline lookup yields CDR1 MDHEN and CDR2 SYDVKM. CDR3 length: 17 residues. V lost 6 bases, J lost 7 bases, and 16 bases stayed unmatched. CDR3 DNA sequence: TGTGCCAGCAGGGGTTTCCGGGGACAGGGATTTCAAAATGAGCAGTTCTTC. Its protein product is CASRGFRGQGFQNEQFF.

This clonotype was observed a few times. V is TRBV20-1 and J is TRBJ2-7; D not certain. The CDR3 spans 12 residues. In germline, CDR1 is DFQATT, CDR2 SNEGSKA (reference sequence). Trimming stripped 0 bases from V and 5 bases from J, with 8 bases between. DNA of the CDR3: TGCAGTGCTAGAGATCGACTGAACGAGCAGTACTTC. Translating it yields CSARDRLNEQYF.

The chain couples TRBV13 to TRBJ2-3; no clear D gene. The germline V gene encodes CDR1 PRHDT and CDR2 FYEKMQ (reference sequence). The CDR3 consists of 16 residues. V was trimmed by 2 bases and J by 1 base, leaving 13 bases between them. CDR3 in amino acids: CASSLKAAERTDTQYF. CDR3 in DNA: TGTGCCAGCAGCTTAAAGGCGGCAGAACGCACAGATACGCAGTATTTT.

The CDR3: CASSATSGGYDYGYTF. CDR3 nucleotide sequence: TGTGCCAGCAGCGCTACCTCGGGGGGCTACGACTATGGCTACACCTTC. The chain is built from TRBV6-1 and TRBJ1-2, with a possible D match to TRBD1 (6 bases). This CDR3 is 16 amino acids long. V was trimmed by 6 bases and J by 3 bases, leaving 20 bases between them. Germline V lookup: CDR1 MNHNS, CDR2 SASEGT.

This clonotype was recorded many times. The chain employs TRBV5-1 and TRBJ1-2; TRBD1 is a possible D gene (6 bases). The CDR3 spans 13 residues. Trimming left V 8 bases short and J 0 bases short, with 11 bases between. Germline V gene data show CDR1 as SGHRS and CDR2 as YFSETQ. CDR3 protein: CASRTAANYGYTF. CDR3 bases: TGCGCCAGTCGGACAGCGGCTAACTATGGCTACACCTTC. The full variable domain, with the rest looked up from reference TRBV5-1 and TRBJ1-2, is KAGVTQTPRYLIKTRGQQVTLSCSPISGHRSVSWYQQTPGQGLQFLFEYFSETQRNKGNFPGRFSGRQFSNSRSEMNVSTLELGDSALYLCASRTAANYGYTFGSGTRLTVV.

The V gene is TRBV7-8, the J gene TRBJ1-5; no firm D call. Trimming shortened V by 5 bases and J by 1 base, and 15 bases separated the two germline ends. In germline, CDR1 is SGHVS, CDR2 FQNEAQ. This CDR3 spans 16 amino acids. CDR3 loop: CASSLSRVPSNQPQHF. CDR3 sequence (DNA): TGTGCCAGCAGCCTTAGTAGGGTTCCAAGCAATCAGCCCCAGCATTTT.

This clonotype was seen repeatedly, ten times or more. The J gene is TRBJ2-1, the V gene TRBV7-3; 14 bases agree with TRBD2. CDR3 length: 15 amino acids. J was trimmed by 10 bases and V by 4 bases; bases with no gene match: 6. The germline gives CDR1 SGHTA, CDR2 FQGTGA. The CDR3 loop reads CASSSGLAGGGEQFF. The CDR3 nucleotides read TGTGCCAGCAGCTCCGGACTAGCGGGAGGAGGCGAGCAGTTCTTC.

V gene TRBV4-2 combines with J gene TRBJ2-1, with TRBD2 matching 7 bases. Germline CDR1 and CDR2: LGHNA and YNFKEQ. Trimming cost V 4 bases and J 2 bases; bases outside gene matches: 8. The CDR3 runs to 16 residues. The CDR3 loop is CASSRGAGTTYNEQFF. As DNA, the CDR3 is TGTGCCAGCAGCCGAGGAGCCGGGACTACCTACAATGAGCAGTTCTTC.

Only a few counts were recorded for this clonotype. The rearrangement links TRBV5-6 to TRBJ2-3, with 16 bases matching TRBD2. Trimming removed 4 bases from V and 5 bases from J; junction bases left unmatched: 16. There are 20 residues in the CDR3. Germline CDR1 is SGHDT and CDR2 is YYEEEE. Here the CDR3 reads CASSGGGGTSGRAKRDTQYF. DNA of the CDR3: TGTGCCAGCAGCGGGGGCGGTGGGACTAGCGGGAGGGCCAAGAGAGATACGCAGTATTTT.

In its sample, this clonotype was seen a few times. The chain carries TRBV6-1 and TRBJ2-7; unclear D gene. Looked up from germline, CDR1 is MNHNS and CDR2 is SASEGT. The CDR3 totals 11 residues. Deletions cut 2 bases from V and 11 bases from J, with 10 bases between. The CDR3 DNA sequence: TGTGCCAGCAGTGAAACGCCTAGTAAGTACTTC. Its protein product is CASSETPSKYF.

There are a few counts of this clonotype. The chain has TRBV6-5 and TRBJ1-2; D perhaps matches TRBD1 (5 bases). CDR3 length equals 15 residues. CDR1 and CDR2 from the germline V gene are MNHEY and SVGAGI. V lost 4 bases and J lost 4, with 16 bases in between. The CDR3 DNA sequence: TGTGCCAGCAGTTTTTCCGCGCGGGGCTTCTATGGCTACACCTTC. The encoded protein is CASSFSARGFYGYTF.

The chain couples TRBV14 to TRBJ1-2, with a tentative D call TRBD1 (5 bases). The germline V gene has CDR1 SGHDN and CDR2 FVKESK. This CDR3 spans 15 amino acids. The V and J ends lost 4 bases and 4 bases respectively, with 16 bases between them. In DNA form, the CDR3 reads TGTGCCAGCAGCCTAAGAGGGACCGCGGGCTATGGCTACACCTTC. It encodes CASSLRGTAGYGYTF. The whole variable domain, filled in from reference TRBV14 and TRBJ1-2, reads EAGVTQFPSHSVIEKGQTVTLRCDPISGHDNLYWYRRVMGKEIKFLLHFVKESKQDESGMPNNRFLAERTGGTYSTLKVQPAELEDSGVYFCASSLRGTAGYGYTFGSGTRLTVV.

V usage is TRBV4-1 and J usage is TRBJ1-4; 10 bases line up with TRBD1. The CDR3 extends over 16 amino acids. Germline-derived CDR1 and CDR2 are MGHRA and YSYEKL. V lost 0 bases to trimming and J lost 5 bases; unmatched junction nucleotides: 3. The CDR3 sequence is CASSQDRTGGNEKLFF. CDR3 DNA: TGCGCCAGCAGCCAAGATAGGACAGGGGGAAATGAAAAACTGTTTTTT.

This clonotype was seen at least ten times. The chain employs TRBV27 and TRBJ2-3; D may be TRBD2 (6 bases). This CDR3 contains 15 residues. The germline CDR1 and CDR2 sequences are MNHEY and SMNVEV (reference sequence). Deletions cut 6 bases from V and 2 bases from J, with 15 bases between. The DNA of the CDR3 is TGTGCCAGCAGCGGGAGATTCTTAAACACAGATACGCAGTATTTT. This encodes CASSGRFLNTDTQYF.

CDR3 sequence: CSVLYRAGEQYF. In DNA, the CDR3 is TGCAGCGTTTTGTATCGGGCCGGCGAGCAGTACTTC. The rearrangement uses TRBV29-1 and TRBJ2-7; D is uncertain. The CDR3 runs to 12 residues. Trimming shortened V by 5 bases and J by 6 bases, and 14 bases separated the two germline ends. Germline CDR1 reads SQVTM; CDR2 reads ANQGSEA.

V is TRBV7-2 and J is TRBJ2-7; 9 positions agree with TRBD2. The CDR3 is 17 residues long. V was clipped by 4 bases and J by 5 bases; unmatched bases: 15. Germline V CDR1 and CDR2: SGHTA, FQGNSA. The CDR3 region is CASSSAPPGLAGNEQYF. The CDR3 nucleotides are TGTGCCAGCAGCTCAGCACCCCCGGGGCTAGCGGGAAACGAGCAGTACTTC. Together with reference TRBV7-2 and TRBJ2-7, the CDR3 gives the full variable domain: GAGVSQSPSNKVTEKGKDVELRCDPISGHTALYWYRQSLGQGLEFLIYFQGNSAPDKSGLPSDRFSAERTGGSVSTLTIQRTQQEDSAVYLCASSSAPPGLAGNEQYFGPGTRLTVT.

In nucleotides, the CDR3 is TGCAGCGTTGTGACGGTTGTGGCAAGTGAAGCTTTCTTT. Encoded protein: CSVVTVVASEAFF. This chain links TRBV29-1 with TRBJ1-1; D is uncertain. CDR3 length equals 13 residues. V was pared by 4 bases and J by 7 bases, with 16 bases between. Germline V CDR1 and CDR2: SQVTM, ANQGSEA.

The chain uses TRBV19 and TRBJ2-1; no firm D call. This CDR3 contains 11 residues. The ends were cut back, 7 bases at V and 8 bases at J, with 9 bases in the middle. The germline V gene has CDR1 LNHDA and CDR2 SQIVND (reference sequence). This chain's CDR3 is CASTSFHEQFF. In DNA form, the CDR3 reads TGTGCCAGTACTAGTTTTCATGAGCAGTTCTTC.

With regard to this clonotype: A much more abundant neighbour one base away suggests this may be a read error. V gene TRBV7-3 combines with J gene TRBJ2-5; the match to TRBD2 covers 8 bases. Germline loops: CDR1 SGHTA, CDR2 FQGTGA. The CDR3 loop spans 14 amino acids. CDR3 residues: CASSLRAGEETQNF. The CDR3 DNA is TGTGCCAGCAGCTTAAGAGCGGGGGAAGAGACCCAGAACTTC.

This clonotype was seen a few times. The chain is built from TRBV18 and TRBJ2-3; D not resolved. CDR1 is KGHSH and CDR2 is LQKENI in the germline V gene. There are 16 residues in the CDR3. Trimming removed 6 bases at V and 2 bases at J, with 18 bases between. CDR3 region: CASSLRTALNTDTQYF. CDR3 nucleotide sequence: TGTGCCAGCTCCCTCCGTACCGCGCTAAACACAGATACGCAGTATTTT.

This clonotype was seen many times. The J gene is TRBJ2-3, the V gene TRBV7-9, with a weak D call TRBD1 (5 bases). Germline V CDR1 and CDR2: SEHNR, FQNEAQ (reference sequence). This CDR3 spans 15 amino acids. Deletions cut 7 bases from V and 5 bases from J, with 19 bases between. The chain's CDR3 is CASTLGLGAIDTQYF. The CDR3 bases are TGTGCCAGCACCTTGGGGCTTGGGGCTATAGATACGCAGTATTTT.

The chain links TRBV6-5 to TRBJ2-6; perhaps TRBD1 as D (6 bases). Looked up from germline, CDR1 is MNHEY and CDR2 is SVGAGI. There are 17 residues in the CDR3. The ends were cut back, 1 base at V and 0 bases at J, with 10 bases in the middle. The CDR3 loop reads CASSYYRTASGANVLTF. The CDR3 nucleotides read TGTGCCAGCAGTTACTATCGGACAGCCTCTGGGGCCAACGTCCTGACTTTC.

In regard to this clonotype: Sequence at one end of the junction differs from germline and may be a read error. This sequence joins TRBV16 and TRBJ1-3; D is uncertain. CDR1 KGHSY and CDR2 FQNENV come from the germline V gene. There are 15 residues in the CDR3. Written as DNA, the CDR3 is TGTGCCAGCACCCAATCAGGTACCTCTGGAAACACCATATGTTTT. This gives the protein CASTQSGTSGNTICF.